Listed below are T cell receptor beta chains from one sample, sequenced in a study of blood T cell repertoires in COVID-19. The assay was immunoSEQ multiplex PCR, and TCRdb's table has in-frame clones only and misses some. The profile shows more than 250,000 clones, approximately 86% of them singletons. The sequenced material came from PBMCs or T cells enriched from blood (not recorded which). The receptors stem from a young woman who had recovered from COVID-19. Each CDR3 is given with its conserved first and last residue. D genes are given only for firm matches. The listing skips clone size in some rows; elsewhere it reads once, few, many or a size class.

TRBV5-1	NA	TRBD2	TRBJ2-1	TGCGCCAGCAGCAGCGGGACCAGCTCCTACAATGAGCAGTTCTTC	CASSSGTSSYNEQFF
TRBV12-3/TRBV12-4	NA	TRBD1	TRBJ1-1	TGTGCCAGCACCCGGACAGGGTTGGTAGCTTTCTTT	CASTRTGLVAFF
TRBV19	NA	NA	TRBJ1-3	TGTGCCAGTAGTATTGGGCACATGGACACCATATATTTT	CASSIGHMDTIYF
TRBV12-5	NA	TRBD2	TRBJ2-1	TGTGCTAGTGGTCCCCTAGCGGGGGGAACGTACAATGAGCAGTTCTTC	CASGPLAGGTYNEQFF
TRBV6-5	NA	TRBD1	TRBJ2-3	TGTGCCAGCAGTTCCCCGAGACAGGGGCCCACAGATACGCAGTATTTT	CASSSPRQGPTDTQYF
TRBV3-1/TRBV3-2	NA	TRBD1	TRBJ2-7	TGTGCCAGCAGCCCACGGGGACAGTTCAACGAGCAGTACTTC	CASSPRGQFNEQYF
TRBV10-3	NA	TRBD2	TRBJ2-1	TGTGCCATCAGCCTTAGCGGGAACCCCATTGAGCAGTTCTTC	CAISLSGNPIEQFF
TRBV19	few	NA	TRBJ1-5	TGTGCCAGTAGGGCGGGCCCCTTGGGCAATCAGCCCCAGCATTTT	CASRAGPLGNQPQHF
TRBV28	NA	NA	TRBJ2-7	TGTGCCAGCAGAACACCGACAGGCACGGATACCTACGAGCAGTACTTC	CASRTPTGTDTYEQYF
TRBV4-1	NA	NA	TRBJ1-1	TGCGCCAGCAGCCGATCCGAGGGCGGTTTCACTGAAGCTTTCTTT	CASSRSEGGFTEAFF
TRBV7-9	NA	TRBD2	TRBJ2-1	TGTGCCAGCAGCCCCCGACTAGCGGCACCCCGAAGCTCCTACAATGAGCAGTTCTTC	CASSPRLAAPRSSYNEQFF
TRBV4-1	NA	TRBD2	TRBJ2-7	TGCGCCAGCAGCCGCGAACTAGCGGAGATCTACGAGCAGTACTTC	CASSRELAEIYEQYF
TRBV5-6	NA	NA	TRBJ2-1	TGTGCCAGCAGCTTCCCTTGGGCCCCGAAGGCTAATGAGCAGTTCTTC	CASSFPWAPKANEQFF
TRBV5-6	NA	NA	TRBJ2-1	TGTGCCAGCAGCCTTAAAAGACAGCGTCCGAATGGCCCCCTTCAGTTCTTC	CASSLKRQRPNGPLQFF
TRBV19	NA	TRBD1	TRBJ1-5	TGTGCCAGTGTTGGGACAGGTATCGTTAGAAGCAATCAGCCCCAGCATTTT	CASVGTGIVRSNQPQHF
TRBV28	NA	TRBD1	TRBJ1-4	TGTGCCAGCAGTCGGGACAGGGGAAGGGGTGAAGAAAAACTGTTTTTT	CASSRDRGRGEEKLFF
TRBV9	few	TRBD1	TRBJ1-1	TGTGCCAGCAGCGTAGCCCAACTCGAAAACCAGGACAGGTCGGCTTTCTTT	CASSVAQLENQDRSAFF
TRBV2	NA	NA	TRBJ1-4	TGTGCCAGCATGGCTTGGCAGGGGCGAGATGAAAAACTGTTTTTT	CASMAWQGRDEKLFF
TRBV15	NA	NA	TRBJ1-2	TGTGCCACCAGCATGCGGGGTCCGGGCTATGGCTACACCTTC	CATSMRGPGYGYTF
TRBV6-5	NA	NA	TRBJ2-7	TGTGCCAGCAGCCCGTATGGGCCGGCCAACGAGCAGTACTTC	CASSPYGPANEQYF
TRBV19	NA	NA	TRBJ2-2	TGTGCCAGTAGTACGGCCGGGACTTCCGTCGGGGAGCTGTTTTTT	CASSTAGTSVGELFF
TRBV10-3	NA	NA	TRBJ1-1	TGTGCCTCCGGGCGGGACTCCATTTCGACTGAAGCTTTCTTT	CASGRDSISTEAFF
TRBV6-2/TRBV6-3	NA	TRBD1	TRBJ1-1	TGTGCCAGCAGTAGGACAGGGAGTGAAGCTTTCTTT	CASSRTGSEAFF
TRBV5-1	NA	TRBD2	TRBJ2-3	TGCGCCAGCAGCTTCTCCGGGACTAGTCGAGCTACGCAGTATTTT	CASSFSGTSRATQYF
TRBV19	NA	NA	TRBJ2-1	TGTGCCAGTAGTATAGTTGGCGGAAACTACAATGAGCAGTTCTTC	CASSIVGGNYNEQFF
TRBV4-3	NA	TRBD1	TRBJ2-7	TGCGCCAGCAGCCAGGCAACAGGGGGCCTTACCTACGAGCAGTACTTC	CASSQATGGLTYEQYF
TRBV7-2	few	NA	TRBJ2-1	TGTGCCAGCAGCTTACCCTTTAATGAGCAGTTCTTC	CASSLPFNEQFF